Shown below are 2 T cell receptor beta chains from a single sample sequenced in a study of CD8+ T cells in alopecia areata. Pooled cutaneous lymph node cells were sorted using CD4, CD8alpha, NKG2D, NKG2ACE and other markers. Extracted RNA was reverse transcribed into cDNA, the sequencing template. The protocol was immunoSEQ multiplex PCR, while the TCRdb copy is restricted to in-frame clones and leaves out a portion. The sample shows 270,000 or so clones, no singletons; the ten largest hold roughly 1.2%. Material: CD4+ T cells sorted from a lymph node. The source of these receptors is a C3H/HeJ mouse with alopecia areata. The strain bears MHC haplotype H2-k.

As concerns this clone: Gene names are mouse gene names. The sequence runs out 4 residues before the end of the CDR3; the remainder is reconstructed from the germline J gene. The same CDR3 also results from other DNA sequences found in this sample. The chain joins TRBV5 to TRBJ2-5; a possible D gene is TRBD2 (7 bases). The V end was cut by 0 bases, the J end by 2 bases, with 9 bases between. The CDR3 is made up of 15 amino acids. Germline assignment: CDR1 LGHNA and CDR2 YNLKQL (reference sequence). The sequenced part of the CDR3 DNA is TGTGCCAGCAGCCAAGAAGGGGGGGTCCAAGAC. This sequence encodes CASSQEGGVQD. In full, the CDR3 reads CASSQEGGVQDTQYF.

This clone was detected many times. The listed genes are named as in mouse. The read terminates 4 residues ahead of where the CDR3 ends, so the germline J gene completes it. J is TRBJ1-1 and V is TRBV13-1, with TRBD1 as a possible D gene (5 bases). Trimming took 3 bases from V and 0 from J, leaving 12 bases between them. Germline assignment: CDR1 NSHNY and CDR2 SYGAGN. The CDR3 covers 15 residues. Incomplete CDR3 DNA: TGTGCCAGCAGTGCCCCGACAGAAGCAAACACA. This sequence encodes CASSAPTEANT. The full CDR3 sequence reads CASSAPTEANTEVFF.